Each of the 2 T cell receptor beta chains below was sequenced from the same sample in a study of lymphopenia after photon versus proton radiotherapy (dated by TCRdb to between 2018 and 2020). Library preparation employed the immunoSEQ multiplex PCR assay. Imported from immuneACCESS, the table was reduced by TCRdb to in-frame sequences with V and J called. These copies leave out some clones; in studies compared against another copy, an unresolved V gene accounts for under half, and the cause of the remainder is not known. Here the sample has about 83,000 clones; about 83% occur a single time. 1.3% to 1.5% of the sample belongs to the ten largest clones. The specimen comprised peripheral blood, sampled from a patient treated with proton-based radiotherapy. All receptors derive from a man between 60 and 75 years old with pancreatic cancer.

This chain connects TRBV18 to TRBJ2-3, with 9 bases lining up with TRBD1. This CDR3 has 13 residues. Germline assignment: CDR1 KGHSH and CDR2 LQKENI. Germline trimming cut 6 bases from V and 3 bases from J; bases unmatched to any gene: 1. CDR3: CASSGQGTDTQYF. CDR3 coding DNA: TGTGCCAGCTCGGGACAGGGAACAGATACGCAGTATTTT.

This clone was detected a few times. This chain uses TRBV30 with TRBJ2-5; D is uncertain. The V gene's germline CDR1 is GTSNPN and CDR2 SVGIG (reference sequence). This CDR3 region has 17 residues. Trimming removed 2 bases from V and 1 base from J, with 20 bases in between. The CDR3 DNA sequence: TGTGCCTGGAGTCGGAAGACGGGCCTTTCGATCCAAGAGACCCAGTACTTC. It translates to CAWSRKTGLSIQETQYF.